A selection of T cell receptor beta chains follows, all from one sample in a study of cytomegalovirus exposure and HLA in healthy donors. Clones were sequenced by immunoSEQ multiplex PCR, and TCRdb holds only the in-frame ones, with some missing. The sample yields about 150,000 clones, 60% to 80% seen once. The specimen was PBMCs. The origin of the receptors is a man aged 30-40 years in good health and CMV-seropositive. Each CDR3 is given with its conserved first and last residue. Each record gives: J gene, D gene, CDR3 length, clone size, V gene, CDR3 protein, CDR3 DNA. D genes are given only for firm matches. Size is omitted from some rows. Given values are once, few, many or a class for expanded clones.

J: TRBJ2-7
D: TRBD2
length: 16
size: -
V: TRBV4-2
CDR3: CASSLRAGEGGYEQYF
DNA: TGTGCCAGCAGCCTCAGGGCGGGAGAGGGAGGCTACGAGCAGTACTTC

J: TRBJ2-7
D: -
length: 14
size: -
V: TRBV16
CDR3: CASSQSRGAREQYF
DNA: TGTGCCAGCAGCCAATCCCGGGGGGCGAGGGAGCAGTACTTC

J: TRBJ2-2
D: -
length: 11
size: -
V: TRBV5-8
CDR3: CASSTRGGLFF
DNA: TGTGCCAGCAGTACCCGAGGGGGGCTGTTTTTT

J: TRBJ2-2
D: -
length: 13
size: -
V: TRBV27
CDR3: CASVKRASGELFF
DNA: TGTGCCAGCGTCAAGAGGGCCTCCGGGGAGCTGTTTTTT

J: TRBJ1-2
D: -
length: 12
size: -
V: TRBV28
CDR3: CASSLQTVGYTF
DNA: TGTGCCAGCAGCCTTCAAACAGTTGGCTACACCTTC

J: TRBJ2-5
D: -
length: 18
size: -
V: TRBV28
CDR3: CASSPPGEGVKPQETQYF
DNA: TGTGCCAGCAGTCCCCCAGGGGAGGGAGTAAAGCCCCAAGAGACCCAGTACTTC

J: TRBJ2-2
D: TRBD2
length: 18
size: -
V: TRBV18
CDR3: CASSPLGTSGRNTGELFF
DNA: TGTGCCAGCTCACCACTAGGGACTAGCGGGAGGAACACCGGGGAGCTGTTTTTT

J: TRBJ2-7
D: TRBD1
length: 20
size: -
V: TRBV14
CDR3: CASSQELRRQGAVWSYEQYF
DNA: TGTGCCAGCAGCCAAGAGTTGCGAAGGCAGGGGGCTGTTTGGTCCTACGAGCAGTACTTC

J: TRBJ2-7
D: -
length: 16
size: -
V: TRBV10-3
CDR3: CAISESRGQWSYEQYF
DNA: TGTGCCATCAGTGAGTCGCGGGGGCAGTGGTCCTACGAGCAGTACTTC

J: TRBJ2-7
D: TRBD1
length: 14
size: -
V: TRBV28
CDR3: CASSFRQGAGEQYF
DNA: TGTGCCAGCAGTTTTCGACAGGGGGCCGGCGAGCAGTACTTC

J: TRBJ1-5
D: TRBD1
length: 17
size: -
V: TRBV19
CDR3: CASSKFSPGQKSWPQHF
DNA: TGTGCCAGTAGTAAGTTCTCTCCGGGACAGAAATCATGGCCCCAGCATTTT

J: TRBJ2-4
D: -
length: 17
size: -
V: TRBV19
CDR3: CASSIYGDSESLNIQYF
DNA: TGTGCCAGTAGTATTTACGGCGACAGCGAGTCCTTAAACATTCAGTACTTC

J: TRBJ1-5
D: -
length: 14
size: -
V: TRBV6-5
CDR3: CASSYGRGNQPQHF
DNA: TGTGCCAGCAGTTACGGCAGGGGCAATCAGCCCCAGCATTTT

J: TRBJ2-3
D: TRBD1
length: 15
size: -
V: TRBV5-1
CDR3: CASSLDRGRADTQYF
DNA: TGCGCCAGCAGCTTGGACAGGGGGCGCGCAGATACGCAGTATTTT

J: TRBJ2-3
D: -
length: 14
size: few
V: TRBV7-2
CDR3: CASSLRGSADTQYF
DNA: TGTGCCAGCAGCTTAAGGGGGTCGGCAGATACGCAGTATTTT

J: TRBJ1-4
D: -
length: 15
size: few
V: TRBV6-5
CDR3: CASSYRAGADEKLFF
DNA: TGTGCCAGCAGTTACAGGGCAGGGGCGGATGAAAAACTGTTTTTT

J: TRBJ1-1
D: TRBD1
length: 17
size: -
V: TRBV4-1
CDR3: CASSQAGTGYMNTEAFF
DNA: TGCGCCAGCAGCCAAGCCGGGACAGGCTACATGAACACTGAAGCTTTCTTT

J: TRBJ1-5
D: -
length: 16
size: -
V: TRBV7-8
CDR3: CASSLVQRHSNQPQHF
DNA: TGTGCCAGCAGCTTAGTACAGAGACATAGCAATCAGCCCCAGCATTTT

J: TRBJ1-5
D: -
length: 13
size: once
V: TRBV9
CDR3: CASSGGADQPQHF
DNA: TGTGCCAGCAGTGGGGGGGCGGATCAGCCCCAGCATTTT

J: TRBJ1-2
D: TRBD1
length: 15
size: -
V: TRBV7-8
CDR3: CASNLATGGDYGYTF
DNA: TGTGCCAGCAACTTAGCGACAGGGGGTGACTATGGCTACACCTTC

J: TRBJ2-3
D: TRBD2
length: 17
size: -
V: TRBV19
CDR3: CASTNLGLAETTDTQYF
DNA: TGTGCCAGTACCAACCTCGGCCTAGCGGAGACGACAGATACGCAGTATTTT

J: TRBJ2-7
D: -
length: 14
size: -
V: TRBV28
CDR3: CASSFGGASYEQYF
DNA: TGTGCCAGCAGTTTCGGCGGCGCCTCCTACGAGCAGTACTTC

J: TRBJ2-3
D: -
length: 14
size: -
V: TRBV7-2
CDR3: CASSPGYNTDTQYF
DNA: TGTGCCAGCAGCCCAGGTTACAACACAGATACGCAGTATTTT

J: TRBJ2-7
D: TRBD1
length: 15
size: -
V: TRBV5-1
CDR3: CASSLPTGVPYEQYF
DNA: TGCGCCAGCAGCTTGCCCACAGGGGTCCCCTACGAGCAGTACTTC

J: TRBJ1-2
D: -
length: 13
size: -
V: TRBV7-2
CDR3: CASSLQGGYGYTF
DNA: TGTGCCAGCAGCTTACAGGGAGGCTATGGCTACACCTTC

J: TRBJ2-7
D: -
length: 13
size: once
V: TRBV10-3
CDR3: CAISESGGREQYF
DNA: TGTGCCATCAGTGAGTCCGGAGGGCGCGAGCAGTACTTC

J: TRBJ2-5
D: -
length: 13
size: -
V: TRBV9
CDR3: CASSARARETQYF
DNA: TGTGCCAGCAGCGCCAGGGCCCGAGAGACCCAGTACTTC

J: TRBJ1-2
D: TRBD1
length: 14
size: -
V: TRBV4-3
CDR3: CASSQVGQGAHYTF
DNA: TGCGCCAGCAGCCAAGTTGGACAGGGGGCCCACTACACCTTC

J: TRBJ2-7
D: TRBD2
length: 14
size: -
V: TRBV7-9
CDR3: CASSLTSGNNEQYF
DNA: TGTGCCAGCAGCTTGACTAGCGGGAACAACGAGCAGTACTTC

J: TRBJ1-1
D: -
length: 17
size: few
V: TRBV9
CDR3: CASSNHLLRGADTEAFF
DNA: TGTGCCAGCAGCAACCATCTATTACGGGGGGCGGACACTGAAGCTTTCTTT

J: TRBJ2-3
D: TRBD1
length: 15
size: once
V: TRBV10-3
CDR3: CAIRKGQIDTDTQYF
DNA: TGTGCCATCAGGAAGGGACAGATCGACACAGATACGCAGTATTTT

J: TRBJ1-4
D: -
length: 15
size: -
V: TRBV5-1
CDR3: CASSLRGGTNEKLFF
DNA: TGCGCCAGCAGCTTGCGGGGGGGGACTAATGAAAAACTGTTTTTT

J: TRBJ2-1
D: TRBD2
length: 13
size: once
V: TRBV4-2
CDR3: CASSPLAGVEQFF
DNA: TGTGCCAGCAGCCCACTAGCGGGAGTTGAGCAGTTCTTC

J: TRBJ1-5
D: -
length: 14
size: -
V: TRBV28
CDR3: CASRVAGDNQPQHF
DNA: TGTGCCAGCAGAGTGGCAGGGGACAATCAGCCCCAGCATTTT

J: TRBJ2-1
D: -
length: 15
size: -
V: TRBV19
CDR3: CASSISDSSYNEQFF
DNA: TGTGCCAGTAGTATTTCGGACTCTTCCTACAATGAGCAGTTCTTC

J: TRBJ2-3
D: TRBD1
length: 15
size: -
V: TRBV7-9
CDR3: CASSFSRGQSDTQYF
DNA: TGTGCCAGCAGCTTTAGCAGGGGGCAATCAGATACGCAGTATTTT

J: TRBJ2-5
D: -
length: 15
size: -
V: TRBV10-3
CDR3: CAISDGGVPGETQYF
DNA: TGTGCCATCAGTGACGGGGGAGTGCCGGGAGAGACCCAGTACTTC

J: TRBJ2-5
D: -
length: 16
size: -
V: TRBV9
CDR3: CASSVAGSHFKETQYF
DNA: TGTGCCAGCAGCGTAGCGGGGAGCCATTTTAAAGAGACCCAGTACTTC

J: TRBJ1-2
D: -
length: 14
size: -
V: TRBV18
CDR3: CASSPSDRSYGYTF
DNA: TGTGCCAGCTCACCTTCAGACAGATCCTATGGCTACACCTTC

J: TRBJ1-2
D: -
length: 15
size: once
V: TRBV13
CDR3: CASSLEGAPRYGYTF
DNA: TGTGCCAGCAGCTTAGAAGGGGCTCCTCGTTATGGCTACACCTTC

J: TRBJ1-6
D: TRBD1
length: 13
size: -
V: TRBV25-1
CDR3: CASSETGGSPLHF
DNA: TGTGCCAGCAGTGAAACAGGGGGTTCACCCCTCCACTTT

J: TRBJ2-6
D: TRBD1
length: 17
size: -
V: TRBV5-1
CDR3: CASSWTGTLSGANVLTF
DNA: TGCGCCAGCAGCTGGACAGGGACCCTCTCTGGGGCCAACGTCCTGACTTTC

J: TRBJ1-5
D: TRBD1
length: 15
size: -
V: TRBV18
CDR3: CASSPGTGVRQPQHF
DNA: TGTGCCAGCTCGCCCGGGACAGGGGTTCGGCAGCCCCAGCATTTT